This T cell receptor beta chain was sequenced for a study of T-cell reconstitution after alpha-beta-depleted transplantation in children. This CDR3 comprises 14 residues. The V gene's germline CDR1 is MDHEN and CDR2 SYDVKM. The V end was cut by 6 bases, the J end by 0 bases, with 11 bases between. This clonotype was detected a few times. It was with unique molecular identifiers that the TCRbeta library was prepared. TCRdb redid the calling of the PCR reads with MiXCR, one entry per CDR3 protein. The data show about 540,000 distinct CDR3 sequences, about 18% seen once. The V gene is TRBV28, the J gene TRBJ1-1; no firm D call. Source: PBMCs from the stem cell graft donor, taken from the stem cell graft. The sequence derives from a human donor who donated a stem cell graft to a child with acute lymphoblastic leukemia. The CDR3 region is CASRDEVLNTEAFF. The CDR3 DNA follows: TGTGCCAGCAGAGACGAGGTCCTGAACACTGAAGCTTTCTTT.